Sequencing of this TCR beta chain was carried out in a study of CD8 T cells in Susac syndrome. RNA totalling 0.5 to 1 ug underwent reverse transcription with random hexamers. TCRdb recomputed calls from the immunoSEQ multiplex PCR reads with MiXCR, one row per CDR3 protein. The sample comprises around 200,000 distinct CDR3 sequences, 95% of which are singletons, and approximately 0.082% rests with the top ten. Trimming took 4 bases from V and 4 from J; bases not matched to a gene: 6. Germline CDR1 is SQVTM and CDR2 is ANQGSEA. The CDR3 extends over 14 amino acids. Sequenced material: CD4+ T cells from PBMCs. This receptor was obtained from a human donor with multiple sclerosis. The V gene is TRBV29-1, the J gene TRBJ2-1, with 8 nucleotides matching TRBD1. Here the CDR3 DNA reads TGCAGCGTTGCCCGGACAGGGTTATACAATGAGCAGTTCTTC. As protein: CSVARTGLYNEQFF.